Only a few counts were recorded for the clone carrying this TCR beta chain. The data derive from a study of T cell changes during pregnancy in multiple sclerosis. Libraries were prepared by immunoSEQ multiplex PCR; TCRdb keeps only in-frame clonotypes and omits some of them. Of about 32,000 clones listed, about nine tenths are singletons. Per germline, CDR1 SQVTM and CDR2 ANQGSEA. The CDR3 length is 13 residues. Trimming took 7 bases from V and 2 from J; bases not matched to a gene: 4. Sequenced material: CD8+ T cells from peripheral blood mononuclear cells, taken in the second trimester of pregnancy. The TCR was taken from a female donor in good health, enrolled as a control in a pregnancy study. V and J are TRBV29-1 and TRBJ1-1; 10 bases align to TRBD1. The CDR3: CSADRGLNTEAFF. DNA for the CDR3: TGCAGCGCTGACAGGGGGCTAAACACTGAAGCTTTCTTT. Based on the CDR3 plus reference TRBV29-1 and TRBJ1-1, the full variable domain is SAVISQKPSRDICQRGTSLTIQCQVDSQVTMMFWYRQQPGQSLTLIATANQGSEATYESGFVIDKFPISRPNLTFSTLTVSNMSPEDSSIYLCSADRGLNTEAFFGQGTRLTVV.